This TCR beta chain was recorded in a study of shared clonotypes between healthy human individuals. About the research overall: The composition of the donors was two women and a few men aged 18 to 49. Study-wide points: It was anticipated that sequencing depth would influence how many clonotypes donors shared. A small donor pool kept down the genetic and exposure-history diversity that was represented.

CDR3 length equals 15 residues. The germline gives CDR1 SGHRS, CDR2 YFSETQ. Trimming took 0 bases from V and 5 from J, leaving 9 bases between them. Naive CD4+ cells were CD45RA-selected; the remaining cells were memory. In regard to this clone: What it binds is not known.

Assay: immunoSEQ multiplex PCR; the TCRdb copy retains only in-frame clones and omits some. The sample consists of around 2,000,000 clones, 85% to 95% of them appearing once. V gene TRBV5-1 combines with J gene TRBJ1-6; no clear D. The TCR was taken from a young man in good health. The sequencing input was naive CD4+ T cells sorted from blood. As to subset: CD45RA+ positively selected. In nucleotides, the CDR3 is TGCGCCAGCAGCTTGGTGGTCCAGGATAATTCACCCCTCCACTTT. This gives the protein CASSLVVQDNSPLHF.